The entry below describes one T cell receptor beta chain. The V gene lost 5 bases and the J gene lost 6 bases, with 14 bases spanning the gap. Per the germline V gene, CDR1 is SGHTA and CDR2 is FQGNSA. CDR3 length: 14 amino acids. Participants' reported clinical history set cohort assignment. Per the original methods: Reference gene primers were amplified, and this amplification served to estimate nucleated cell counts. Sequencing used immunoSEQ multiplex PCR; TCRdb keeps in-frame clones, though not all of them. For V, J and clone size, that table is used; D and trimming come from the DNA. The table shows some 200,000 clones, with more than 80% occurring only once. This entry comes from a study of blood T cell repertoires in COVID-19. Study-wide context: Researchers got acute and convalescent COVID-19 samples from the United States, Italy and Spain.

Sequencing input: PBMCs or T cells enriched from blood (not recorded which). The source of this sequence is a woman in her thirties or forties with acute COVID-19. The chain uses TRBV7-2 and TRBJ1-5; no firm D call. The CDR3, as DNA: TGTGCCAGCAGCCCTAGTAGTTACGGTCAGCCCCAGCATTTT. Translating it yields CASSPSSYGQPQHF.